Listed here are 24 T cell receptor beta chains from one sample, sequenced in a study of blood T cell repertoires in COVID-19. This table comes from immunoSEQ multiplex PCR, and its TCRdb copy is limited to in-frame clones, with some not included. The table has tens of thousands of clones, 80% to 90% seen once. Sequenced: peripheral blood. The receptors originated from a woman in her sixties with COVID-19, enrolled during active disease.

This rearrangement joins TRBV30 to TRBJ2-7; TRBD2 matches at 10 bases. There are 13 residues in the CDR3. The V and J ends lost 4 bases and 6 bases, in that order; junction bases with no gene match: 6. The germline V gene encodes CDR1 GTSNPN and CDR2 SVGIG (reference sequence). CDR3 nucleotide sequence: TGTGCCTGGATAGGCCTAGCGGGAGTCGAGCAGTACTTC. This codes for CAWIGLAGVEQYF.

The V gene is TRBV4-2, the J gene TRBJ1-6; perhaps TRBD1 as D (5 bases). The CDR3 contains 14 residues. V shed 2 bases and J shed 5 bases, with 7 bases lying between them. The germline V gene has CDR1 LGHNA and CDR2 YNFKEQ. CDR3 sequence reads: CASSQQGHNSPLHF. DNA for the CDR3: TGTGCCAGCAGCCAACAGGGCCATAATTCACCCCTCCACTTT.

This clone was detected a few times. This sequence joins TRBV5-1 and TRBJ2-1; 7 nucleotides agree with TRBD2. The germline gives CDR1 SGHRS, CDR2 YFSETQ. The CDR3 is 15 amino acids. J gave up 4 bases and V 2 bases, and 6 bases lay outside the gene matches. The CDR3 DNA follows: TGCGCCAGCAGCTTATTGTCTAGCGGATACAATGAGCAGTTCTTC. This gives the protein CASSLLSSGYNEQFF.

The chain uses TRBV5-4 and TRBJ1-1; TRBD1 agrees at 7 bases. CDR1 is SGHNT, CDR2 YYREEE, per germline (reference sequence). V shed 0 bases and J 3 bases; nucleotides not matched to a gene: 8. The CDR3 runs 16 residues. CDR3 coding DNA: TGTGCCAGCAGCTTGGGGTTGAGGGGGCCAGACACTGAAGCTTTCTTT. Amino acids: CASSLGLRGPDTEAFF. The variable domain in full, completed from reference TRBV5-4 and TRBJ1-1, reads ETGVTQSPTHLIKTRGQQVTLRCSSQSGHNTVSWYQQALGQGPQFIFQYYREEENGRGNFPPRFSGLQFPNYSSELNVNALELDDSALYLCASSLGLRGPDTEAFFGQGTRLTVV.

V and J are TRBV27 and TRBJ1-2; maybe TRBD1 (6 bases). Per the germline V gene, CDR1 is MNHEY and CDR2 is SMNVEV (reference sequence). With 2 bases removed from V and 5 bases from J, the gap between germline ends came to 12 bases. The CDR3 sequence is 14 residues long. The CDR3 sequence is CASSLAVGHYGYTF. For the CDR3, the DNA is TGTGCCAGCAGTTTAGCGGTGGGACATTATGGCTACACCTTC.

V is TRBV6-6 and J is TRBJ1-6; 7 nucleotides align to TRBD1. V was pared by 2 bases and J by 6 bases, with 4 bases of the junction left unmatched. Germline-derived CDR1 and CDR2 are MNHNY and SVGAGI (reference sequence). CDR3 length: 15 amino acids. CDR3: CASSYPGQVNSPLHF. The CDR3 region has the DNA TGTGCCAGCAGTTACCCCGGACAGGTTAATTCACCCCTCCACTTT.

The CDR3 is CSGGGSSYEQYF. The CDR3 nucleotides read TGCAGCGGTGGCGGGAGCTCCTACGAGCAGTACTTC. This rearrangement joins TRBV29-1 to TRBJ2-7; the match to TRBD2 covers 7 bases. The trim removed 7 bases at V and 0 bases at J, leaving 3 bases unmatched. CDR3 length: 12 residues. Germline CDR1 is SQVTM and CDR2 is ANQGSEA.

The chain has TRBV7-2 and TRBJ2-1; D perhaps matches TRBD2 (6 bases). Germline CDR1 and CDR2: SGHTA and FQGNSA. Trimming removed 5 bases from V and 7 bases from J, with 24 bases in between. The CDR3 totals 17 residues. The CDR3 nucleotides read TGTGCCAGCAGCCCTCGGGGTGGAGTTAGCGGCCTAAATGAGCAGTTCTTC. Translated: CASSPRGGVSGLNEQFF.

The genes are TRBV6-5 and TRBJ2-1, with 9 bases identical to TRBD1. J lost 4 bases, V lost 8 bases, and 9 bases had no gene match. The V gene's germline CDR1 is MNHEY and CDR2 SVGAGI. The CDR3 length is 15 residues. As DNA, the CDR3 is TGTGCCAGCGGAGGAGGGACAGGGAGGTACAATGAGCAGTTCTTC. Translated, it gives CASGGGTGRYNEQFF.

V gene TRBV24-1 combines with J gene TRBJ1-1; 9 nucleotides agree with TRBD1. V was pared by 5 bases and J by 6 bases, with 12 bases of the junction left unmatched. The CDR3 contains 16 residues. The germline V gene encodes CDR1 KGHDR and CDR2 SFDVKD. The CDR3 spells CATSAESRDRAPEAFF. The CDR3 region has the DNA TGTGCCACCAGTGCCGAGTCCCGGGACAGGGCCCCTGAAGCTTTCTTT.

The chain combines TRBV6-1 with TRBJ2-1, with TRBD1 matching over 8 bases. Germline lookup yields CDR1 MNHNS and CDR2 SASEGT. Losses at the gene ends were 3 bases for V and 2 bases for J; bases not matched to a gene: 3. The CDR3 sequence is 15 residues long. The CDR3 region has the DNA TGTGCCAGCAGTGAGGGGACAGGACCCTACAATGAGCAGTTCTTC. The encoded protein is CASSEGTGPYNEQFF.

In its sample, this clone was seen once. The V and J genes are TRBV13 and TRBJ2-1; 10 nucleotides agree with TRBD2. The CDR3 covers 16 residues. Germline CDR1 and CDR2: PRHDT and FYEKMQ (reference sequence). V lost 1 base, J lost 0 bases, and 0 bases stayed unmatched. CDR3 amino acids: CASSLASGSSYNEQFF. The CDR3 DNA reads as TGTGCCAGCAGCTTAGCTAGCGGGAGCTCCTACAATGAGCAGTTCTTC.

The genes are TRBV7-6 and TRBJ2-7; TRBD1 aligns across 10 bases. V lost 4 bases and J lost 4; bases outside the gene matches: 7. The CDR3 has 15 amino acids. Per germline, CDR1 SGHVS and CDR2 FNYEAQ. For the CDR3, the DNA is TGTGCCAGCAGCTATTCGGGACAGGGGAATTACGAGCAGTACTTC. Protein: CASSYSGQGNYEQYF.

This clone was counted only a few times. V and J are TRBV7-9 and TRBJ2-7, with D uncertain. This CDR3 comprises 15 residues. V lost 5 bases to trimming and J lost 6 bases, with 20 bases between them. The germline V gene encodes CDR1 SEHNR and CDR2 FQNEAQ (reference sequence). CDR3: CASSTSETEAFEQYF. CDR3 bases: TGTGCCAGCAGCACGAGTGAGACGGAAGCGTTCGAGCAGTACTTC.

The chain recombines TRBV15 with TRBJ1-1; 9 bases agree with TRBD1. There are 15 residues in the CDR3. The germline V gene has CDR1 LNHNV and CDR2 YYDKDF (reference sequence). The V and J ends lost 6 bases and 9 bases, in that order; junction bases with no gene match: 14. In nucleotides, the CDR3 is TGTGCCACCAGGGGGGACAGGGCAAAAGGCGGACAAGCTTTCTTT. Protein product: CATRGDRAKGGQAFF.

V and J are TRBV7-2 and TRBJ2-7; 10 bases agree with TRBD2. This CDR3 has 14 amino acids. Germline lookup yields CDR1 SGHTA and CDR2 FQGNSA. V lost 8 bases and J lost 4; bases outside the gene matches: 8. DNA for the CDR3: TGTGCCAGCGGACAACTAGCGGGACGGTACGAGCAGTACTTC. Amino acids: CASGQLAGRYEQYF.

The chain couples TRBV6-2 or TRBV6-3 to TRBJ1-2; D may be TRBD1 (5 bases). This CDR3 has 15 residues. Between the trimmed V and J ends, which lost 6 bases and 4 bases, there was a span of 18 bases. Germline V gene lookup returns CDR1 MNHEY and CDR2 SVGEGT. The CDR3, as DNA: TGTGCCAGCAGCAACCTTAACAGGATGGTCTATGGCTACACCTTC. Protein sequence: CASSNLNRMVYGYTF.

In its sample, this clone was seen once. The chain uses TRBV7-7 and TRBJ2-3; 11 bases match TRBD2. The CDR3 loop spans 14 amino acids. CDR1 is SSHAT and CDR2 is FNYEAQ in the germline V gene (reference sequence). The CDR3 here is CASGLAGATDTQYF. Here the CDR3 DNA reads TGTGCTAGCGGACTAGCGGGTGCCACAGATACGCAGTATTTT.

V usage is TRBV18 and J usage is TRBJ1-4, with 7 bases fitting TRBD1. The germline CDR1 and CDR2 sequences are KGHSH and LQKENI. The CDR3 length is 14 residues. The V and J ends lost 6 bases and 8 bases, in that order; junction bases with no gene match: 9. The CDR3 protein is CASSPETGSEKLFF. In DNA form, the CDR3 reads TGTGCCAGCTCCCCCGAGACAGGGAGCGAAAAACTGTTTTTT.

J is TRBJ2-1 and V is TRBV6-5, with D possibly matching TRBD2 (6 bases). The germline gives CDR1 MNHEY, CDR2 SVGAGI. This CDR3 is 15 amino acids long. Trimming removed 0 bases from V and 6 bases from J, with 12 bases in between. Here the CDR3 reads CASSYSRLVVNEQFF. CDR3 nucleotides: TGTGCCAGCAGTTACTCAAGACTAGTAGTCAATGAGCAGTTCTTC.

The chain is built from TRBV15 and TRBJ2-1; 9 nucleotides line up with TRBD2. Per the germline V gene, CDR1 is LNHNV and CDR2 is YYDKDF (reference sequence). The CDR3 covers 19 residues. V lost 0 bases, J lost 3 bases, and 12 bases stayed unmatched. In DNA form, the CDR3 reads TGTGCCACCAGCAGAGATCTAGCGGGGTCTCCCCCCCTCTACAATGAGCAGTTCTTC. Its protein is CATSRDLAGSPPLYNEQFF.

The CDR3 nucleotides read TGCGCCAGCAGCTTGGGGCGACAGAGATATAACTATGGCTACACCTTC. Translating gives CASSLGRQRYNYGYTF. This rearrangement joins TRBV5-1 to TRBJ1-2; D possibly corresponds to TRBD1 (5 bases). The CDR3 runs to 16 residues. The germline V and J ends were trimmed by 0 bases and 1 base, with 13 bases remaining between them. Germline V gene sequence: CDR1 SGHRS, CDR2 YFSETQ.

V gene TRBV5-5 combines with J gene TRBJ2-7; no clear D. V dropped 3 bases and J dropped 0 bases, with 7 bases sitting between them. Germline V gene lookup returns CDR1 SGHKS and CDR2 YYEKEE (reference sequence). CDR3 length equals 13 residues. DNA of the CDR3: TGTGCCAGCAGCTGGAGCCTCTCCTACGAGCAGTACTTC. Protein product: CASSWSLSYEQYF. Combining the CDR3 with reference TRBV5-5 and TRBJ2-7 gives the whole variable domain DAGVTQSPTHLIKTRGQQVTLRCSPISGHKSVSWYQQVLGQGPQFIFQYYEKEERGRGNFPDRFSARQFPNYSSELNVNALLLGDSALYLCASSWSLSYEQYFGPGTRLTVT.

This chain links TRBV5-6 with TRBJ1-5; 7 bases align to TRBD1. This CDR3 has 14 residues. Trimming took 3 bases from V and 2 from J; bases not matched to a gene: 2. Per germline, CDR1 SGHDT and CDR2 YYEEEE. The CDR3 is CASSWGTGNQPQHF. The CDR3 DNA is TGTGCCAGCAGCTGGGGGACAGGCAATCAGCCCCAGCATTTT. The entire variable domain, with the rest obtained from reference TRBV5-6 and TRBJ1-5, is as follows: DAGVTQSPTHLIKTRGQQVTLRCSPKSGHDTVSWYQQALGQGPQFIFQYYEEEERQRGNFPDRFSGHQFPNYSSELNVNALLLGDSALYLCASSWGTGNQPQHFGDGTRLSIL.